The entry that follows covers one T cell receptor beta chain sequence. Its antigen target is currently unknown. No much larger clonotype is one base removed from it; base qualities were not supplied. The immunoSEQ Assay, a bias-controlled multiplex PCR, was used to amplify TCRbeta CDR3 regions from genomic DNA. The paper's data handling went like this. Within the assay, amplification of reference gene primers was used to estimate how many nucleated cells each sample contained. Sequence reads were collapsed and filtered to measure the absolute abundance of every unique TCRbeta CDR3 rearrangement. Productive Simpson clonality was computed per sample as the square root of Simpson's diversity index over productive rearrangements. TCRdb limited this immuneACCESS table to in-frame rearrangements with V and J called. A share of clones is missing; checked studies link under half to unresolved V genes, and the rest is unexplained. V, J and clone size were drawn from that table, and D and trimming were deduced from the DNA. The sample has about 98,000 clones on record, approximately 81% of them singletons. In total, the top ten clones hold about 11% of the sample.

V sheds 0 bases and J sheds 0 bases, leaving 9 bases between their ends. Including the terminal cysteine and phenylalanine, the CDR3 comprises 16 residues. Only CDR3 DNA remains: 48 bases, in frame from the first base. CDR1 and CDR2 are drawn from the germline V gene: SGHTA, FQGNSA. These data come from a study of blood T cell repertoires in COVID-19 (dated by TCRdb to the early 2020s). Concerning the study at large: Samples from collaborators originated in the United States, Italy and Spain and spanned both the acute and convalescent phases of COVID-19. Where available, HLA class I and class II types were obtained from metadata supplied by the sample provider rather than from assay-based typing. The samples were drawn from the first 160 participants of the ongoing ImmuneRACE study and from 950 to 1,500 subjects provided by 6 global collaborators. The material from the prospective study consisted of cDNA or gDNA derived from T cells, B-cell-depleted T cells, or PBMCs. Deeply sampled blood TCRbeta repertoires from subjects exposed to, actively infected with, or recovered from COVID-19 were included in the dataset. The sample metadata nearly always contained a de-identified subject ID, COVID-19 status, age in years and sex. A freely available public database, intended as a resource for researchers studying the immune response to SARS-CoV-2, is where the repertoires were released.

Collaborating institutions collected whole blood in K2EDTA tubes following their own protocols. For TCRbeta analysis, collaborators shipped samples as frozen whole blood, isolated PBMCs, or DNA extracted from either of those sample types. Overall results and qualifications from the work: Clinical and demographic metadata were provided uncurated, with the amount varying by source and participant.

The rearrangement combines TRBV7-2 with TRBJ1-3; the D gene cannot be named for sure. Sequencing input: peripheral blood. The origin of this receptor is a woman aged 80 or over with acute or convalescent COVID-19. CDR3 sequence: CASSLAASGSGNTIYF. The DNA sequence reads TGTGCCAGCAGCTTAGCCGCGTCCGGCTCTGGAAACACCATATATTTT.